The 14 T cell receptor beta chains in this list originate from one sample, sequenced in a study of PD-1 blockade in classical Hodgkin lymphoma. Time point denoted: cycle 4 day 1 (C4D1), after 6 weeks of nivolumab. Patients all relapsed after autologous stem cell transplantation, and there was variation in brentuximab vedotin exposure. Magnetic negative selection of thawed PBMCs was the method by which CD4+ T cells were purified. Sequencing used immunoSEQ multiplex PCR; TCRdb keeps in-frame clones, though not all of them. The table records 34,000 or so clones, around nine tenths of them present only once. The sample here was CD4+ T cells from blood, taken before the fourth cycle of nivolumab. All receptors derive from a human donor with classical Hodgkin lymphoma.

This clone appeared once. The chain couples TRBV6-5 to TRBJ2-7; D is unresolved. The ends were cut back, 6 bases at V and 3 bases at J, with 12 bases in the middle. Germline values: CDR1 MNHEY, CDR2 SVGAGI. This CDR3 is 13 amino acids long. The CDR3 loop reads CASRRADDYEQYF. Written as DNA, the CDR3 is TGTGCCAGCAGACGGGCCGACGACTACGAGCAGTACTTC.

This chain uses TRBV7-2 with TRBJ2-1, with D possibly TRBD1 on 5 matching bases. This CDR3 has 12 residues. V shed 5 bases and J shed 7 bases, with 9 bases lying between them. Germline CDR1 SGHTA, CDR2 FQGNSA. The CDR3 DNA is TGTGCCAGCAGCAGACAGAGGAATGAGCAGTTCTTC. The encoded protein is CASSRQRNEQFF.

The rearrangement uses TRBV30 and TRBJ1-2; D is ambiguous. Germline values: CDR1 GTSNPN, CDR2 SVGIG (reference sequence). Deletions cut 0 bases from V and 5 bases from J, with 10 bases between. This CDR3 comprises 13 residues. This CDR3 reads CAWSVLVGYGYTF. For the CDR3, the DNA is TGTGCCTGGAGTGTACTCGTGGGGTATGGCTACACCTTC.

The V and J genes are TRBV4-2 and TRBJ2-1; D is possibly TRBD1 or TRBD2 (5 bases each). Germline V gene data show CDR1 as LGHNA and CDR2 as YNFKEQ. V lost 4 bases and J 5 bases, leaving 15 bases between the germline ends. CDR3 length: 15 residues. This CDR3 is CASSPGTRPHNEQFF. The CDR3 coding sequence is TGTGCCAGCAGCCCAGGGACCCGGCCCCACAATGAGCAGTTCTTC.

The CDR3 reads CAISEFKNLAGLAGRSGQFF. The CDR3 DNA follows: TGTGCCATCAGTGAGTTTAAGAACTTGGCAGGACTAGCGGGAAGGTCGGGGCAGTTCTTC. The chain joins TRBV10-3 to TRBJ2-1; TRBD2 matches at 12 bases. The CDR3 contains 20 residues. Germline V gene lookup returns CDR1 ENHRY and CDR2 SYGVKD. J lost 12 bases, V lost 1 base, and 22 bases had no gene match.

The chain is built from TRBV7-9 and TRBJ2-1, with D possibly matching TRBD1 (5 bases). This CDR3 contains 11 residues. V was clipped by 8 bases and J by 6 bases, with 8 bases between them. Germline CDR1 reads SEHNR; CDR2 reads FQNEAQ (reference sequence). CDR3 residues: CASQGTNEQFF. The CDR3 nucleotides read TGTGCCAGCCAGGGAACCAATGAGCAGTTCTTC.

The chain recombines TRBV5-5 with TRBJ1-4; no clear D gene. The germline V gene encodes CDR1 SGHKS and CDR2 YYEKEE (reference sequence). The CDR3 has 14 residues. The V and J ends lost 4 bases and 0 bases respectively, with 7 bases between them. The CDR3 coding sequence is TGTGCCAGCAGCACCGCACCAACTAATGAAAAACTGTTTTTT. It is translated as CASSTAPTNEKLFF.

The V and J genes are TRBV11-3 and TRBJ2-1, with no clear D. This CDR3 has 13 amino acids. Germline CDR1 SGHNT, CDR2 YENEEA. V lost 3 bases to trimming and J lost 8 bases, with 11 bases between them. The CDR3 sequence: CASSLTIWDEQFF. CDR3 nucleotides: TGTGCCAGCAGCTTGACCATTTGGGATGAGCAGTTCTTC.

The CDR3 is CAWSDPNTEAFF. The CDR3 DNA follows: TGTGCCTGGAGTGACCCGAACACTGAAGCTTTCTTT. The rearrangement uses TRBV30 and TRBJ1-1, with unresolved D. Germline assignment: CDR1 GTSNPN and CDR2 SVGIG (reference sequence). The V end was cut by 1 base, the J end by 1 base, with 4 bases between. The CDR3 covers 12 residues.

The chain combines TRBV10-3 with TRBJ1-2; no firm D call. The germline V and J ends were trimmed by 10 bases and 4 bases, with 10 bases remaining between them. The length of the CDR3 is 11 residues. The V gene's germline CDR1 is ENHRY and CDR2 SYGVKD. In nucleotides, the CDR3 is TGTGCCACCTGGGAGAGCTATGGCTACACCTTC. Protein product: CATWESYGYTF.

This clone has a handful of counts. This rearrangement joins TRBV27 to TRBJ2-5, with a possible D match to TRBD2 (5 bases). In germline, CDR1 is MNHEY, CDR2 SMNVEV (reference sequence). This CDR3 is built from 13 residues. The V end lost 6 bases, the J end lost 1 base, and 9 bases lay between the germline ends. CDR3 sequence reads: CASRGLAQETQYF. CDR3 sequence (DNA): TGTGCCAGCAGGGGCCTAGCCCAAGAGACCCAGTACTTC.

The V gene is TRBV5-1, the J gene TRBJ2-1; D possibly corresponds to TRBD2 (6 bases). Between the trimmed V and J ends, which lost 4 bases and 6 bases, there was a span of 14 bases. CDR1 and CDR2 from the germline V gene are SGHRS and YFSETQ. There are 14 residues in the CDR3. The CDR3 sequence: CASSPRDLFNEQFF. The DNA for the CDR3 is TGCGCCAGCAGCCCACGGGACTTATTCAATGAGCAGTTCTTC.

This clone was picked up one time. The chain combines TRBV15 with TRBJ2-2; tentatively, D is TRBD2 (5 bases). Germline loops: CDR1 LNHNV, CDR2 YYDKDF (reference sequence). The CDR3 loop spans 16 amino acids. Trimming removed 0 bases at V and 7 bases at J, with 15 bases between. CDR3 bases: TGTGCCACCAGCAGAGATAGAGAGGGTGGGAGCGGGGAGCTGTTTTTT. Encoded protein: CATSRDREGGSGELFF.

CDR3 sequence: CASSRRVGTDTQYF. The CDR3 bases are TGTGCCAGCAGCCGGAGAGTGGGCACAGATACGCAGTATTTT. V gene TRBV7-2 combines with J gene TRBJ2-3, with D hard to call. V was clipped by 5 bases and J by 1 base, with 10 bases between them. The CDR3 totals 14 residues. The V gene's germline CDR1 is SGHTA and CDR2 FQGNSA.